A selection of T cell receptor beta chains follows, all from one sample in a study of blood T cell repertoires in COVID-19. Some clones are missing from TCRdb's copy, which holds only in-frame ones; the method was immunoSEQ multiplex PCR. The profile shows some 120,000 clones, around 83% of them singletons. Sequenced sample: peripheral blood. All receptors come from a man aged 65-85 years with acute or convalescent COVID-19. CDR3s include the opening cysteine and the closing phenylalanine or tryptophan. The D gene is left open where the match is weak. Clone size, where shown, is once, few, many, or a class for clones that have expanded.

.,TRBJ1-2,TRBD1,TRBV10-3,TGTGCCATCAGTGGGACAGGCGAAGGCAAAGTTTATGGCTACACCTTC,CAISGTGEGKVYGYTF
.,TRBJ2-5,TRBD2,TRBV4-2,TGTGCCAGCAGCCACAGACTAGCGGGGGGACCACGACCCCAAGAGACCCAGTACTTC,CASSHRLAGGPRPQETQYF
.,TRBJ2-5,.,TRBV9,TGTGCCAGCAGCGCCGGACAAATACAGGAGACCCAGTACTTC,CASSAGQIQETQYF
.,TRBJ1-1,.,TRBV18,TGTGCCAGCTCGACCGAGGTGGGGAACACTGAAGCTTTCTTT,CASSTEVGNTEAFF
.,TRBJ1-6,TRBD1,TRBV6-5,TGTGCCAGCAGTTACACCGGGACAGGGCCAAATTCACCCCTCCACTTT,CASSYTGTGPNSPLHF
.,TRBJ2-2,.,TRBV2,TGTGCCAGCACCCTAGGGAGCACCGGGGAGCTGTTTTTT,CASTLGSTGELFF
.,TRBJ2-3,.,TRBV2,TGTGCCAGCAGCCCGCCGACAGGCTTGACAGATACGCAGTATTTT,CASSPPTGLTDTQYF
.,TRBJ1-2,.,TRBV30,TGTGCCCTCGCGGGGAGGGGACTGGCTTATGGCTACACCTTC,CALAGRGLAYGYTF
once,TRBJ1-1,.,TRBV5-1,TGCGCCAGCAGCCTATCCCCTCAGGGGCAGAACACTGAAGCTTTCTTT,CASSLSPQGQNTEAFF
.,TRBJ1-1,.,TRBV5-1,TGCGCCAGCAGCTCCTTAGACAGAATTGAAGCTTTCTTT,CASSSLDRIEAFF
.,TRBJ1-1,.,TRBV19,TGTGCCAGTAGGTCTGGGGGCTCCGGAGCATACACTGAAGCTTTCTTT,CASRSGGSGAYTEAFF
.,TRBJ2-5,TRBD2,TRBV5-4,TGTGCCAGCGGCCGGACTAGCGGGACAGAAGAGACCCAGTACTTC,CASGRTSGTEETQYF
.,TRBJ1-5,.,TRBV18,TGTGCCAGCTCACCGACAGGTCTCCTGAGCAATCAGCCCCAGCATTTT,CASSPTGLLSNQPQHF
.,TRBJ2-7,TRBD2,TRBV7-6,TGTGCCAGCAGCCGATACCCTGGTCAGCGGGACGCAGCCTACGAGCAGTACTTC,CASSRYPGQRDAAYEQYF
.,TRBJ2-5,TRBD2,TRBV9,TGTGCCAGCAGCGGGGGGGGAACCCAAGAGACCCAGTACTTC,CASSGGGTQETQYF
.,TRBJ1-6,.,TRBV30,TGTGCCTCCAACAGGGCCAGCTCCTATAATTCACCCCTCCACTTT,CASNRASSYNSPLHF
.,TRBJ1-3,.,TRBV30,TGTGCCTGGAGTGTACTCAGGTTGACTGGAAACACCATATATTTT,CAWSVLRLTGNTIYF
.,TRBJ1-6,.,TRBV28,TGTGCCAGCAGGACGGGAAATAATTCACCCCTCCACTTT,CASRTGNNSPLHF
few,TRBJ1-2,.,TRBV6-5,TGTGCCAGCAGTTCCGTACTAGTCGGGGGCTACACCTTC,CASSSVLVGGYTF
.,TRBJ1-1,TRBD1,TRBV7-3,TGTGCCAGCAGCCCCTCGACAGGGTCCACTGAAGCTTTCTTT,CASSPSTGSTEAFF
.,TRBJ2-1,.,TRBV5-1,TGCGCCAGCAGCTTGGATCGTCCCTTCTACAATGAGCAGTTCTTC,CASSLDRPFYNEQFF
once,TRBJ2-3,.,TRBV6-5,TGTGCCAGCAGTTACGGCTTGTCTAGCACAGATACGCAGTATTTT,CASSYGLSSTDTQYF
.,TRBJ1-5,TRBD1,TRBV18,TGTGCCAGCTCACCGGGACAGGGCAGGAATCAGCCCCAGCATTTT,CASSPGQGRNQPQHF
.,TRBJ2-7,.,TRBV5-1,TGCGCCAGCAGCGCACAGGAGGGTTACGAGCAGTACTTC,CASSAQEGYEQYF
.,TRBJ1-4,.,TRBV15,TGTGCCACCAGCAGGCCCCTCTGGTTAGTTGCAACTAATGAAAAACTGTTTTTT,CATSRPLWLVATNEKLFF